This T cell receptor beta chain was recorded in a study of cytomegalovirus exposure and HLA in healthy donors. Regarding the study as a whole: The authors later linked a missense DCLRE1C variant to TCR beta V- and J-gene trimming.

In the PCR, 60 Vbeta and 13 Jbeta primers were used. Generated by immunoSEQ multiplex PCR, the TCRdb table keeps only in-frame clones and is missing some. In the table there are 100,000 to 150,000 clones, 60% to 85% of which are singletons. As to this clone: The target antigen is unknown.

Trimming left V 2 bases short and J 4 bases short, with 14 bases between. The CDR3 consists of 15 residues. The TCR comes from a woman between 40 and 50 years old in good health and CMV-seropositive. The chain combines TRBV23-1 with TRBJ1-1; no clear D gene. TRBV23-1 is identified as an open reading frame with a role that is uncertain. The sample consisted of PBMCs. Here the CDR3 DNA reads TGCGCCAGCAGTCAAACTAACTCAGATTTCACTGAAGCTTTCTTT. Translating gives CASSQTNSDFTEAFF.